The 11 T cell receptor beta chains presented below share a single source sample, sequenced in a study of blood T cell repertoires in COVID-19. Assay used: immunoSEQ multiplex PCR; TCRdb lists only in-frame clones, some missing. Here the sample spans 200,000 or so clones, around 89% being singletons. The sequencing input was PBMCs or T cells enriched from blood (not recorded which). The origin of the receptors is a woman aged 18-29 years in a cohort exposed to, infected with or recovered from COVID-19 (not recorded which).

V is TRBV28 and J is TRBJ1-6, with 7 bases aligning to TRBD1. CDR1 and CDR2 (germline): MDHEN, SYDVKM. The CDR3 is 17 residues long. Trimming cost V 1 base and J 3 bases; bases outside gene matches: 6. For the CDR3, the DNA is TGTGCCAGCAGTTTATATCTGGGGACAGTCTATAATTCACCCCTCCACTTT. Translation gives CASSLYLGTVYNSPLHF.

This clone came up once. CDR3 sequence reads: CASRGIGTGAMNTEAFF. In DNA, the CDR3 is TGTGCCAGCAGGGGAATCGGGACAGGAGCTATGAACACTGAAGCTTTCTTT. The chain combines TRBV5-4 with TRBJ1-1, with 8 nucleotides matching TRBD1. The trim removed 5 bases at V and 0 bases at J, leaving 12 bases unmatched. There are 17 residues in the CDR3. Germline CDR1 SGHNT, CDR2 YYREEE (reference sequence).

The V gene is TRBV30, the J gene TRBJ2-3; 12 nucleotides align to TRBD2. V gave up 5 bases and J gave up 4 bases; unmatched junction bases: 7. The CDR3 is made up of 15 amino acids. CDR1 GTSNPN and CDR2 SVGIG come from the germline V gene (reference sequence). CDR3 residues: CAWGRLAGVSDTQYF. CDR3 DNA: TGTGCCTGGGGCCGACTAGCGGGAGTCTCAGATACGCAGTATTTT.

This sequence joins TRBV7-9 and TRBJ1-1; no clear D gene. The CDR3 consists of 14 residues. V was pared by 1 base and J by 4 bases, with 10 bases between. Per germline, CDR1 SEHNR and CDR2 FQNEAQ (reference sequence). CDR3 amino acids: CASSLDPGSTEAFF. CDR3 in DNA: TGTGCCAGCAGCTTAGATCCGGGTAGCACTGAAGCTTTCTTT.

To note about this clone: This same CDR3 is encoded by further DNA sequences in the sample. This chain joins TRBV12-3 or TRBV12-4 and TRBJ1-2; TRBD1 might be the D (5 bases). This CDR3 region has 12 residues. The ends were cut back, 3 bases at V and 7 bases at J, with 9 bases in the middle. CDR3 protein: CASSLGGSGYTF. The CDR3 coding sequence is TGTGCCAGCAGTTTGGGGGGATCTGGCTACACCTTC.

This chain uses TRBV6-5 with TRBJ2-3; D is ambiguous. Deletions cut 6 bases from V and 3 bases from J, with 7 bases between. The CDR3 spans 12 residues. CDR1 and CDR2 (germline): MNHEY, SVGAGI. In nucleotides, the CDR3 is TGTGCCAGCAGCGGTGAAACAGATACGCAGTATTTT. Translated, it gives CASSGETDTQYF.

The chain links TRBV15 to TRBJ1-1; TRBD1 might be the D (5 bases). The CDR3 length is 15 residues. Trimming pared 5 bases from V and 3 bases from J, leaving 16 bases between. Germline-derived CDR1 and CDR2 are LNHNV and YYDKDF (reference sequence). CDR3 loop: CATSSRTIVDTEAFF. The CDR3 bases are TGTGCCACCAGCTCCCGGACAATCGTGGACACTGAAGCTTTCTTT. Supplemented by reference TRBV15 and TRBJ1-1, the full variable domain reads DAMVIQNPRYQVTQFGKPVTLSCSQTLNHNVMYWYQQKSSQAPKLLFHYYDKDFNNEADTPDNFQSRRPNTSFCFLDIRSPGLGDTAMYLCATSSRTIVDTEAFFGQGTRLTVV.

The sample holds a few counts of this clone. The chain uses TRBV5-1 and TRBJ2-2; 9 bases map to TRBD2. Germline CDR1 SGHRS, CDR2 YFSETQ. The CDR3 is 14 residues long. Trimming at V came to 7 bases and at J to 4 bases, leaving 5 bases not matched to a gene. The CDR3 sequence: CASLAGPGTGELFF. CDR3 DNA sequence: TGCGCCAGCCTAGCGGGGCCGGGCACCGGGGAGCTGTTTTTT. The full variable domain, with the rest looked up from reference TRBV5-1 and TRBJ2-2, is KAGVTQTPRYLIKTRGQQVTLSCSPISGHRSVSWYQQTPGQGLQFLFEYFSETQRNKGNFPGRFSGRQFSNSRSEMNVSTLELGDSALYLCASLAGPGTGELFFGEGSRLTVL.

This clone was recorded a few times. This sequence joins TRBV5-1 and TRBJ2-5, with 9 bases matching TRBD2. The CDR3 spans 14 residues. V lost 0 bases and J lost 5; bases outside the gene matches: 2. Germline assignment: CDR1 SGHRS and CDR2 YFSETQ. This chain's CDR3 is CASSLGAGGETQYF. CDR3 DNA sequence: TGCGCCAGCAGCTTGGGAGCGGGAGGTGAGACCCAGTACTTC.

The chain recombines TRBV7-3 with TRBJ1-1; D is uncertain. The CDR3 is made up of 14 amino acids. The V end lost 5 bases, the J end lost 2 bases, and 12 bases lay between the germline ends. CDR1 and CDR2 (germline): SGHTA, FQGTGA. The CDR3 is CASSTTGANTEAFF. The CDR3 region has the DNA TGTGCCAGCAGCACCACGGGAGCCAACACTGAAGCTTTCTTT.

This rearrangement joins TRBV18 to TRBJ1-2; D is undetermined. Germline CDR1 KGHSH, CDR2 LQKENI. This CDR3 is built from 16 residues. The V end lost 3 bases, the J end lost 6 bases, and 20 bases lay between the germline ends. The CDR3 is CASSPTADPAPDGYTF. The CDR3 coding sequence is TGTGCCAGCTCACCGACTGCCGACCCCGCCCCCGATGGCTACACCTTC.